Below, 18 T cell receptor beta chains from the same sample are listed, as sequenced in a study of T cells after yellow fever vaccination. TCRdb fed the 5' RACE reads into MiXCR, producing one record per CDR3 protein. The repertoire holds under 700,000 distinct CDR3 sequences, with about a sixth as singletons. The specimen was PBMCs, collected roughly 5 days after the first yellow fever vaccination. These receptors all stem from a man aged 18 to 30 who received the YFV17D yellow fever vaccine.

This chain connects TRBV12-3 or TRBV12-4 to TRBJ1-2, with a weak D call TRBD1 (5 bases). The CDR3 loop spans 14 amino acids. Trimming took off 4 bases at V and 4 bases at J, with 13 bases between the two ends. The CDR3 DNA sequence: TGTGCCAGCAGTTCAACCTGGGGGGTCTATGGCTACACCTTC. This sequence encodes CASSSTWGVYGYTF.

This clonotype was counted between two and nine times. This chain joins TRBV4-3 and TRBJ2-2; D gene unclear. Looked up from germline, CDR1 is LGHNA and CDR2 is YSLEER. The CDR3 sequence is 14 residues long. Deletions cut 0 bases from V and 6 bases from J, with 8 bases between. CDR3 loop: CASSQDFQPGELFF. The DNA for the CDR3 is TGCGCCAGCAGCCAAGATTTCCAGCCCGGGGAGCTGTTTTTT.

The chain recombines TRBV29-1 with TRBJ2-7; D is unclear. The CDR3 length is 11 residues. Per the germline V gene, CDR1 is SQVTM and CDR2 is ANQGSEA. Trimming stripped 4 bases from V and 5 bases from J, with 9 bases between. CDR3 sequence: CSVGTGDEQYV. In DNA, the CDR3 is TGCAGCGTTGGGACGGGTGACGAGCAGTACGTC.

V is TRBV7-2 and J is TRBJ1-5, with D possibly matching TRBD1 (6 bases). The germline V gene encodes CDR1 SGHTA and CDR2 FQGNSA. V gave up 6 bases and J gave up 5 bases, with 14 bases separating them. The CDR3 consists of 14 residues. Written as DNA, the CDR3 is TGTGCCAGCAGTTACCGGGACAATTATCAGCCCCAGCATTTT. Protein: CASSYRDNYQPQHF.

The chain employs TRBV5-1 and TRBJ1-1; D might be TRBD1 (6 bases). CDR3 length: 15 residues. V was clipped by 4 bases and J by 3 bases, with 16 bases between them. Germline V lookup: CDR1 SGHRS, CDR2 YFSETQ. In DNA form, the CDR3 reads TGCGCCAGCAGCCGAGGTCGGGGGCGGCACACTGAAGCTTTCTTT. It is translated as CASSRGRGRHTEAFF.

This chain uses TRBV6-1 with TRBJ1-6; D is perhaps TRBD1 (5 bases). V was trimmed by 6 bases and J by 9 bases, leaving 15 bases between them. From germline, CDR1 is MNHNS and CDR2 SASEGT. CDR3 length: 14 residues. The CDR3 sequence is CASSPTGQISPLHF. The CDR3 region has the DNA TGTGCCAGCAGCCCAACGGGGCAGATTTCACCCCTCCACTTT.

This clonotype showed up just a few times. This chain links TRBV12-3 or TRBV12-4 with TRBJ2-1; maybe TRBD2 (5 bases). V lost 6 bases to trimming and J lost 4 bases, with 10 bases between them. CDR3 length: 13 residues. In nucleotides, the CDR3 is TGTGCCAGCAGCCCGAGGGCGTACAATGAGCAGTTCTTC. This encodes CASSPRAYNEQFF.

Only a few counts were recorded for this clonotype. The rearrangement links TRBV7-9 to TRBJ1-3; possible D gene TRBD1, 6 bases. This CDR3 contains 14 residues. Trimming removed 8 bases at V and 0 bases at J, with 11 bases between. Per the germline V gene, CDR1 is SEHNR and CDR2 is FQNEAQ (reference sequence). The CDR3 loop reads CASSPGASGNTIYF. The CDR3 DNA reads as TGTGCCAGCTCCCCGGGGGCCTCTGGAAACACCATATATTTT. Combining the CDR3 with reference TRBV7-9 and TRBJ1-3 gives the whole variable domain DTGVSQNPRHKITKRGQNVTFRCDPISEHNRLYWYRQTLGQGPEFLTYFQNEAQLEKSRLLSDRFSAERPKGSFSTLEIQRTEQGDSAMYLCASSPGASGNTIYFGEGSWLTVV.

The chain has TRBV4-3 and TRBJ2-7; tentative D call: TRBD1 (5 bases). CDR1 is LGHNA, CDR2 YSLEER, per germline. The germline V and J ends were trimmed by 0 bases and 7 bases, with 16 bases remaining between them. This CDR3 comprises 15 residues. The CDR3, as DNA: TGCGCCAGCAGCCAAGATAAAGGCAGGGCAAGGGAGCAGTACTTC. Amino acid sequence: CASSQDKGRAREQYF.

This clonotype has more than one count but fewer than ten. One end of the junction fails to match germline, which may point to a read error. The chain employs TRBV4-2 and TRBJ2-2; no definite D call. This CDR3 comprises 15 residues. Germline V CDR1 and CDR2: LGHNA, YNFKEQ. The CDR3 region is CASSQDWANTGELFF. For the CDR3, the DNA is TGTGCCAGCAGCCAAGATTGGGCGAATACCGGGGAGCTGTTTTTT.

V usage is TRBV28 and J usage is TRBJ2-1, with 11 bases fitting TRBD2. The CDR3 has 15 residues. Looked up from germline, CDR1 is MDHEN and CDR2 is SYDVKM. With V trimmed by 6 bases and J by 9 bases, 10 bases remained unmatched. DNA for the CDR3: TGTGCCAGCAGCCGTCTAGCGGGGGGCCTCCCTGAGCAGTTCTTC. Translation gives CASSRLAGGLPEQFF.

The chain employs TRBV7-2 and TRBJ2-3, with 9 bases matching TRBD1. With 5 bases clipped from V and 5 bases from J, the junction kept 5 bases outside the gene matches. Germline V gene data show CDR1 as SGHTA and CDR2 as FQGNSA. This CDR3 has 14 residues. The CDR3: CASSPDRGGDTQYF. In DNA, the CDR3 is TGTGCCAGCAGCCCCGACAGGGGGGGAGATACGCAGTATTTT.

The genes are TRBV7-8 and TRBJ1-5; D perhaps matches TRBD1 (6 bases). The germline V and J ends were trimmed by 5 bases and 0 bases, with 23 bases remaining between them. The CDR3 has 19 amino acids. From germline, CDR1 is SGHVS and CDR2 FQNEAQ. This CDR3 is CASSAVTGQKIYSNQPQHF. The CDR3 DNA is TGTGCCAGCAGCGCAGTCACGGGACAAAAAATATATAGCAATCAGCCCCAGCATTTT.

As regards this clonotype: An end of the junction does not agree with germline; a read error may underlie this. The chain carries TRBV4-1 and TRBJ2-7; the D gene could be TRBD1 or TRBD2 (5 bases each). This CDR3 is built from 17 residues. The germline V gene has CDR1 MGHRA and CDR2 YSYEKL. CDR3 nucleotides: TGCGACAGCAGCCAAGTTTCGTGGGGGATGGAACCCTACGAGCAGTACTTC. Its protein product is CDSSQVSWGMEPYEQYF.

The chain carries TRBV6-2 or TRBV6-3 and TRBJ2-3; D possibly corresponds to TRBD1 (6 bases). This CDR3 spans 12 amino acids. The germline V gene encodes CDR1 MNHEY and CDR2 SVGEGT. Trimming removed 7 bases from V and 6 bases from J, with 11 bases in between. In DNA, the CDR3 is TGTGCCAGCAAACAGGGCGAGGATACGCAGTATTTT. Amino acids: CASKQGEDTQYF.

This clonotype was detected a few times. J is TRBJ1-2 and V is TRBV6-6; the D gene is possibly TRBD1 (6 bases). Germline V CDR1 and CDR2: MNHNY, SVGAGI (reference sequence). The CDR3 loop spans 12 amino acids. Trimming took off 0 bases at V and 12 bases at J, with 11 bases between the two ends. CDR3 sequence reads: CASSYSGGGDTF. The CDR3 bases are TGTGCCAGCAGTTACTCTGGGGGGGGCGACACCTTC.

The rearrangement uses TRBV4-3 and TRBJ1-6; D not certain. Trimming left V 1 base short and J 5 bases short, with 18 bases between. The germline gives CDR1 LGHNA, CDR2 YSLEER. CDR3 length equals 18 residues. CDR3 DNA: TGCGCCAGCAGCCAAGGAGGATTTGAGAGGGTAGATAATTCACCCCTCCACTTT. It specifies CASSQGGFERVDNSPLHF.

The J gene is TRBJ2-1, the V gene TRBV5-1; 11 nucleotides agree with TRBD1. The CDR3 spans 15 residues. The germline V gene encodes CDR1 SGHRS and CDR2 YFSETQ. J gave up 4 bases and V 4 bases, and 4 bases lay outside the gene matches. This chain's CDR3 is CASSPGQGEYNEQFF. Written as DNA, the CDR3 is TGCGCCAGCAGCCCGGGACAGGGGGAGTACAATGAGCAGTTCTTC. The full variable domain, with the rest looked up from reference TRBV5-1 and TRBJ2-1, is KAGVTQTPRYLIKTRGQQVTLSCSPISGHRSVSWYQQTPGQGLQFLFEYFSETQRNKGNFPGRFSGRQFSNSRSEMNVSTLELGDSALYLCASSPGQGEYNEQFFGPGTRLTVL.